The rows below give T cell receptor beta chains drawn from one sample of a study of T-cell reconstitution after alpha-beta-depleted transplantation in children. One entry per CDR3 protein results from TCRdb running MiXCR on the PCR reads. The sample records 780,000 or so distinct CDR3 sequences, approximately 15% being singletons. The sample consisted of PBMCs, mostly from graft donor cells, taken 360 days after TCRalphabeta/CD19-depleted stem cell transplant. Source of these receptors: a male patient between 5 and 17 years old who had a stem cell transplant for acute lymphoblastic leukemia, so the T cells may come from the graft donor. The CDR3 runs from the conserved cysteine through the conserved F or W. The D gene is left open where the match is weak. Clone size, where shown, is once, few, many, or a class for clones that have expanded.

cdr3_length	d_call	v_call	clone_size	j_call	cdr3_nt	cdr3_aa
17	TRBD1	TRBV16	few	TRBJ2-7	TGTGCCAGCAGCCAATCGGGACAGGGTCCTTCAGGGTACGAGCAGTACTTC	CASSQSGQGPSGYEQYF
16	-	TRBV3-1	-	TRBJ2-5	TGTGCCACCTCCCAAGATCAGGAGGTAGCCTCAGAGACCCAGTACTTC	CATSQDQEVASETQYF
15	-	TRBV24-1	-	TRBJ2-5	TGTGCCACCAGTGATGGAGTTCTAAGGGGCGAGACCCAGTACTTC	CATSDGVLRGETQYF
14	-	TRBV12-3/TRBV12-4	few	TRBJ2-1	TGTGCCAGCAGTCCCACCTCACCAATCAATGAGCAGTTCTTC	CASSPTSPINEQFF
17	-	TRBV7-2	-	TRBJ2-3	TGTGCCAGCAGCTTACCAGATCCAGGAGATTACACAGATACGCAGTATTTT	CASSLPDPGDYTDTQYF
12	-	TRBV3-1	many	TRBJ2-1	TGTGCCAGCAGCCAAGATGCTTCTCGATTCTTCTTC	CASSQDASRFFF
13	-	TRBV7-9	-	TRBJ2-7	TGTGCCAGCAGCTTATCGGCAGCCTACGAGCAGTACTTC	CASSLSAAYEQYF
13	-	TRBV27	few	TRBJ1-1	TGTGCCAGCAAAGGGGGGCACGACACTGAAGCTTTCTTT	CASKGGHDTEAFF
17	-	TRBV12-3/TRBV12-4	-	TRBJ1-2	TGTGCCAGCAGTTTAGCGCTCCTTTGGGGGGGTTCGCGAGGCTACACCTTC	CASSLALLWGGSRGYTF
17	TRBD2	TRBV6-2/TRBV6-3	few	TRBJ2-1	TGTGCCAGCAGTGCCGGACTAGCGGGAGGGTTATTCCATGAGCAGTTCTTC	CASSAGLAGGLFHEQFF
12	-	TRBV25-1	-	TRBJ1-1	TGTGCCAGCAGTGAATCTAGAGGGGAAGCTTTCTTT	CASSESRGEAFF
13	-	TRBV9	-	TRBJ2-5	TGTGCCAGCAGCGTAGACAGATACGAGACCCAGTACTTC	CASSVDRYETQYF
14	-	TRBV19	-	TRBJ2-7	TGTGCCAGTAGTAGCGCTTCAAAGCCCTACGAGCAGTACTTC	CASSSASKPYEQYF
12	-	TRBV6-6	few	TRBJ2-1	TGTGCCAGCAGTGGAGGTAGCAATGAGCAGTTCTTC	CASSGGSNEQFF
12	-	TRBV7-3	-	TRBJ2-3	TGTGCCAGCAGCTTACATAGCGATACGCAGTATTTT	CASSLHSDTQYF
16	TRBD1	TRBV20-1	few	TRBJ2-7	TGCAGTGCTAGATCCTCCGGGACAGGGGGTAAGAACGAGCAGTACTTC	CSARSSGTGGKNEQYF
16	TRBD2	TRBV5-1	-	TRBJ2-5	TGCGCCAGCAGCTTGCGGGCTAGCGGGACCCAAGAGACCCAGTACTTC	CASSLRASGTQETQYF
15	TRBD1	TRBV7-9	few	TRBJ2-7	TGTGCCAGCAGCCTGACAGGGACGGACTTCTACGAGCAGTACTTC	CASSLTGTDFYEQYF
14	-	TRBV10-1	few	TRBJ2-7	TGCGCCAGCAGTGACTCTAGAGCGGTCTACGAGCAGTACTTC	CASSDSRAVYEQYF
17	TRBD2	TRBV6-2/TRBV6-3	-	TRBJ2-6	TGTGCCAGCAGTCAATCCAGCGGGAGGGCTGGGGCCAACGTCCTGACTTTC	CASSQSSGRAGANVLTF
12	TRBD1	TRBV19	-	TRBJ2-5	TGTGCCAGCCGGACAGGGGCCGGGACCCAGTACTTC	CASRTGAGTQYF
14	-	TRBV12-3/TRBV12-4	few	TRBJ2-7	TGTGCCAGCAGTATCCGGGACGGATCCTACGAGCAGTACTTC	CASSIRDGSYEQYF
17	-	TRBV23-1	-	TRBJ2-1	TGCGCCAGCAGCGCCTGTAATACGGGGAGCTCCTACAATGAGCAGTTCTTC	CASSACNTGSSYNEQFF
13	-	TRBV5-1	few	TRBJ2-7	TGCGCCAGCAGCAAGAGGGACTCCTACGAGCAGTACTTC	CASSKRDSYEQYF
15	TRBD1	TRBV12-3/TRBV12-4	-	TRBJ1-2	TGTGCCAGCAGTGACGACAGGGAGTGGAGCTATGGCTACACCTTC	CASSDDREWSYGYTF
14	TRBD1	TRBV7-9	-	TRBJ1-3	TGTGCCAGCAGCCGGACAGGGACTGGAAACACCATATATTTT	CASSRTGTGNTIYF
14	TRBD2	TRBV12-3/TRBV12-4	-	TRBJ2-1	TGTGCCAGCTTATACCGGGAGGTTTACAATGAGCAGTTCTTC	CASLYREVYNEQFF
15	-	TRBV5-1	-	TRBJ1-4	TGCGCCAGCAGCTTCAGGGGAGGACTGTGGGAAAAACTGTTTTTT	CASSFRGGLWEKLFF
15	TRBD2	TRBV5-1	few	TRBJ2-7	TGCGCCAGCAGCCGCGGGGGGACCGATTCCTACGAGCAGTACTTC	CASSRGGTDSYEQYF
15	TRBD2	TRBV5-4	few	TRBJ2-7	TGTGCCAGCAGCTTATGGGGACTAGCGGCAAGAGAGCAGTACTTC	CASSLWGLAAREQYF
12	-	TRBV5-1	few	TRBJ2-3	TGCGCCAGCAGGGATTTTGGCGATACGCAGTATTTT	CASRDFGDTQYF
16	TRBD2	TRBV5-1	-	TRBJ2-1	TGCGCCAGCAGCTTGTGGACTAGCGGGAGTGGTAATGAGCAGTTCTTC	CASSLWTSGSGNEQFF
15	-	TRBV27	-	TRBJ2-7	TGTGCCAGCAGTCTTGGTTTTCGGGGCTCCTACGAGCAGTACTTC	CASSLGFRGSYEQYF
19	TRBD2	TRBV18	-	TRBJ2-1	TGTGCCAGCTCACCCATAAGACTAGCGGGAGACCTTCCGGACAATGAGCAGTTCTTC	CASSPIRLAGDLPDNEQFF
16	-	TRBV7-3	-	TRBJ2-3	TGTGCCAGCAGCTTAAAGGTTGGCGGGAGCACAGATACGCAGTATTTT	CASSLKVGGSTDTQYF
14	-	TRBV27	few	TRBJ2-1	TGTGCCAGCAATCACAGGGACTCCTACAATGAGCAGTTCTTC	CASNHRDSYNEQFF
16	-	TRBV20-1	-	TRBJ2-3	TGCAGTGCTAGAGATCCGCAGGGTTTTGTCACAGATACGCAGTATTTT	CSARDPQGFVTDTQYF
13	-	TRBV7-2	-	TRBJ2-7	TGTGCCAGCAGCTTTAGCTGGGGCTACGAGCAGTACTTC	CASSFSWGYEQYF
17	-	TRBV6-1	many	TRBJ2-3	TGTGCCAGCACTATTACTCCTGGTGGCGGACGCACAGATACGCAGTATTTT	CASTITPGGGRTDTQYF
13	-	TRBV20-1	-	TRBJ2-5	TGCAGTGCCTGGGATCGGAGGGGAGAGACCCAGTACTTC	CSAWDRRGETQYF
14	TRBD2	TRBV7-9	few	TRBJ2-7	TGTGCCAGCAGCTTTGTGACTAGCGGGGGAGAGCAGTACTTC	CASSFVTSGGEQYF
14	-	TRBV27	-	TRBJ2-1	TGTGCCAGCAGTTTATATGAGGGGGTAGATGAGCAGTTCTTC	CASSLYEGVDEQFF
14	-	TRBV20-1	-	TRBJ1-2	TGCAGTGCTAGAGATCGAAACCGGAACTATGGCTACACCTTC	CSARDRNRNYGYTF
14	TRBD1	TRBV29-1	few	TRBJ1-1	TGCAGCGTTAGGAGAGGACAGGGGGCACGAGAAGCTTTCTTT	CSVRRGQGAREAFF